The 15 T cell receptor beta chains below all came from one sample that was sequenced in a study of cytomegalovirus exposure and HLA in healthy donors. The data were produced by immunoSEQ multiplex PCR, yet TCRdb's version contains in-frame clones alone and is incomplete. Among fewer than 200,000 clones listed, about nine tenths were seen once. The sequencing sample was made of PBMCs. Receptors were obtained from a woman aged 18 to 35 in good health and CMV-seropositive.

CDR3: CASSYQGGGEKLFF. The CDR3 nucleotides are TGTGCCAGCAGTTACCAGGGGGGAGGCGAAAAACTGTTTTTT. This chain joins TRBV27 and TRBJ1-4; 7 bases are shared with TRBD1. The CDR3 has 14 amino acids. V trimming: 4 bases; J trimming: 8 bases; junction bases outside the gene matches: 7. Germline lookup yields CDR1 MNHEY and CDR2 SMNVEV (reference sequence).

This clone was recorded only once. J is TRBJ2-7 and V is TRBV21-1; TRBD2, the table's D call, lacks a check against the DNA. TRBV21-1 is noted as a pseudogene. This CDR3 contains 21 residues. Written as DNA, the CDR3 is TGTGCCAGCAGCAAAGGCGGGGGGCAGACTAGCGGGCAAAGGAGCTCCTACGAGCAGTACTTC. Translation: CASSKGGGQTSGQRSSYEQYF.

The chain joins TRBV6-5 to TRBJ1-3, with D possibly TRBD1 on 5 matching bases. V lost 2 bases and J lost 4, with 9 bases in between. CDR3 size: 14 residues. Germline CDR1 and CDR2: MNHEY and SVGAGI. Here the CDR3 DNA reads TGTGCCAGCAGTTACGGGGGGGAAGGAAACACCATATATTTT. Amino acids: CASSYGGEGNTIYF.

This clone turned up a few times. The genes are TRBV6-5 and TRBJ1-1, with 11 positions matching TRBD1. Germline assignment: CDR1 MNHEY and CDR2 SVGAGI. V was pared by 5 bases and J by 6 bases, with 5 bases of the junction left unmatched. The CDR3 is 14 amino acids. Here the CDR3 DNA reads TGTGCCAGCAGTGGCGGGACAGGGGGGGCTGAAGCTTTCTTT. Translation gives CASSGGTGGAEAFF.

This rearrangement joins TRBV30 to TRBJ2-7, with 7 nucleotides matching TRBD1. The CDR3 extends over 15 amino acids. V lost 5 bases to trimming and J lost 2 bases; unmatched junction nucleotides: 12. Germline V gene lookup returns CDR1 GTSNPN and CDR2 SVGIG (reference sequence). DNA for the CDR3: TGTGCCTGGGAAGAGACGGGGACAGTACCCTACGAGCAGTACTTC. This codes for CAWEETGTVPYEQYF.

The CDR3 is CASRKLGFEQYF. The CDR3 nucleotides read TGTGCCAGTCGAAAATTGGGCTTCGAGCAGTACTTC. This rearrangement joins TRBV6-5 to TRBJ2-7; D unresolved. Germline V gene data show CDR1 as MNHEY and CDR2 as SVGAGI. This CDR3 is 12 amino acids long. Trimming stripped 9 bases from V and 6 bases from J, with 15 bases between.

This chain links TRBV11-3 with TRBJ2-2, with 9 nucleotides matching TRBD1. CDR3 length equals 18 residues. The V and J ends lost 4 bases and 0 bases, in that order; junction bases with no gene match: 9. Germline values: CDR1 SGHNT, CDR2 YENEEA. CDR3 in DNA: TGTGCCAGCAGCTCAGATCCTTGGACAGGGGCGAACACCGGGGAGCTGTTTTTT. Amino acid sequence: CASSSDPWTGANTGELFF.

This clone was seen many times. The J gene is TRBJ2-2, the V gene TRBV6-4; the D gene is possibly TRBD1 (5 bases). Germline-derived CDR1 and CDR2 are MRHNA and SNTAGT. With 3 bases removed from V and 4 bases from J, the gap between germline ends came to 12 bases. CDR3 length: 15 amino acids. DNA of the CDR3: TGTGCCAGCAGTGATTCGACAGTATCCACCGGGGAGCTGTTTTTT. Protein product: CASSDSTVSTGELFF.

V gene TRBV29-1 combines with J gene TRBJ2-5, with TRBD2 as a possible D gene (6 bases). The V gene's germline CDR1 is SQVTM and CDR2 ANQGSEA. Trimming cost V 8 bases and J 2 bases, with 12 bases left between them. The length of the CDR3 is 12 residues. The CDR3 is CSFHGTQETQYF. CDR3 bases: TGCAGCTTCCACGGGACTCAAGAGACCCAGTACTTC.

V and J are TRBV6-1 and TRBJ2-1, with D maybe TRBD2 (6 bases). CDR3 length: 15 amino acids. Trimming took 4 bases from V and 3 from J, leaving 13 bases between them. The V gene's germline CDR1 is MNHNS and CDR2 SASEGT. The CDR3 region is CASSAETSLYNEQFF. The CDR3, as DNA: TGTGCCAGCAGTGCTGAGACTAGTCTCTACAATGAGCAGTTCTTC.

The chain uses TRBV5-4 and TRBJ2-6; 13 bases line up with TRBD2. The CDR3 extends over 18 amino acids. Germline loops: CDR1 SGHNT, CDR2 YYREEE (reference sequence). The V segment lost 6 bases and the J segment 1 base; nucleotides outside the gene matches: 7. This CDR3 is CASNGRTSGSSGANVLTF. The CDR3 DNA sequence: TGTGCCAGCAACGGTCGGACTAGCGGGAGTTCTGGGGCCAACGTCCTGACTTTC.

V usage is TRBV7-3 and J usage is TRBJ2-3; 10 positions match TRBD2. Germline V gene lookup returns CDR1 SGHTA and CDR2 FQGTGA. The V and J ends lost 5 bases and 8 bases, in that order; junction bases with no gene match: 10. The CDR3 spans 15 residues. In DNA, the CDR3 is TGTGCCAGCAGCCCGCTAGCGGGAGACTGGGGTACGCAGTATTTT. Protein: CASSPLAGDWGTQYF.

The genes are TRBV30 and TRBJ2-7, with TRBD1 as a possible D gene (5 bases). CDR1 GTSNPN and CDR2 SVGIG come from the germline V gene (reference sequence). The V and J ends lost 0 bases and 3 bases respectively, with 6 bases between them. CDR3 length: 12 amino acids. CDR3: CAWSVGLYEQYF. CDR3 in DNA: TGTGCCTGGAGTGTGGGGCTCTACGAGCAGTACTTC.

This chain links TRBV10-1 with TRBJ2-1, with 7 bases identical to TRBD2. The V gene end was trimmed by 8 bases and the J gene end by 3 bases; junction bases not matched to a gene: 10. In germline, CDR1 is WNHNN, CDR2 SYGVQD (reference sequence). This CDR3 is 15 amino acids long. The CDR3: CASSRTQRGYNEQFF. CDR3 DNA: TGCGCCAGCTCACGAACCCAGCGGGGCTACAATGAGCAGTTCTTC.

The V and J genes are TRBV19 and TRBJ1-2; no reliable D call. The CDR3 consists of 16 residues. The germline gives CDR1 LNHDA, CDR2 SQIVND (reference sequence). With 7 bases removed from V and 0 bases from J, the gap between germline ends came to 18 bases. Here the CDR3 reads CASMEEDAWPNYGYTF. The CDR3 region has the DNA TGTGCCAGTATGGAGGAGGATGCGTGGCCTAACTATGGCTACACCTTC.